This TCR beta chain originates from a study of cytomegalovirus exposure and HLA in healthy donors (dated by TCRdb to about 2017). Notes on the research overall: According to an earlier analysis of a few hundred of the donors, some 180 million T cells yielded approximately 120 million unique TCR beta sequences and less than 300 Gb of sequence data. Rather than using new phenotypic data, the later analysis identified candidate immune exposures from TCR beta sequences and from how often those sequences occurred across donors. A later analysis re-examined previously published TCR beta repertoires from hundreds of donors and added high-resolution HLA genotyping to investigate patterns of TCR occurrence. Typing coverage varied by locus: roughly 629-640 donors for A, B, C, DRB1 and DQB1; roughly 560 for DQA1; 600 to 610 for DPA1; 400 to 480 for DPB1. In an earlier analysis of 587 of the donors, high-throughput TCR beta sequencing was used to judge whether each TCR beta V gene segment behaved as functional or pseudogenic. Donor age, sex, ethnicity and CMV serostatus were collected together with the repertoire data. Among around 400 genotyped donors of the cohort, an average of roughly 230,000 unique TCR beta nucleotide sequences was sequenced per donor, of which 15% to 20% were non-productive. Every discovery cohort repertoire had been produced on one sequencing platform. The study used immunosequencing to profile the T cell repertoires of several hundred subjects and linked those repertoires to cytomegalovirus serostatus. Roughly five DR-DQ haplotypes were treated as single units for association and clustering because of strong linkage in the cohort. Both class I and class II loci were covered by HLA typing, at four-digit resolution. The study was designed to test whether signatures of past pathogen exposure could be identified by cataloging public T cell receptors. An early release that covered roughly 600 HLA-typed donors contained 250 to 350 gigabases of sequencing data and about 84 million unique TCR sequences. Besides the first cohort of under 700 subjects, a separate validation cohort made up of around 120 different subjects was used. Of the 398 genotyped donors, over 70% fell in the genetic ancestry cluster associated with self-reported Caucasian donors. To predict cytomegalovirus infection status, the study combined high-throughput TCR immunosequencing, statistical association of individual TCRs with disease status, and machine learning. A later genetic analysis took genome-wide SNP genotypes for about 60% of the roughly 670 donors and used that subset as a discovery cohort. Points the paper makes about the study in general: According to a later genetic analysis, donors in an Asian-associated ancestry cluster had fewer N-insertions in productive TCRs than the roughly 670-donor mean. The study listed 164 TCR beta chains as associated with cytomegalovirus. Most TCR sequences were observed very rarely across donors, whereas some public TCRs were present in many individuals. A later analysis reported that several top co-occurrence clusters appeared linked to parvovirus B19, influenza, CMV and Epstein-Barr virus. In an earlier analysis of about 540 of the donors, most TCR beta V segments were observed in productive rearrangements about 87% or about 30% of the time, broadly matching IMGT annotations. According to a later analysis, TCR association rates differed among HLA loci, with DRB1 alleles showing the most associated TCRs and HLA-C alleles showing the fewest. In this cohort, only TCR beta chains were sequenced, and detectable features were limited by the absence of alpha or paired-chain data. An association between a missense DCLRE1C variant and V-gene and J-gene trimming of TCR beta chains was found in a later genetic analysis and replicated in an independent cohort. The presence/absence analyses assumed that sequencing depth was roughly uniform across donors, and that assumption may not be true. A further reported finding was that TCR beta sequences accurately predicted the HLA-A and HLA-B alleles for most subjects in the first cohort. Because the 87-base-pair reads could not distinguish some IMGT-functional V segments, including TRBV6-2 and TRBV6-3, those segments were excluded. A cluster of highly shared sequence variants was judged likely to represent a technical artifact of the sequencing pipeline. In a later analysis, HLA-associated TCR beta chains were found to be more clonally expanded and to have lower generation probabilities than equally common non-associated chains. Strong co-occurrence of HLA alleles, especially DR and DQ, made assigning TCR associations to individual alleles difficult. It was suggested by the authors that the approach could potentially be generalized to other disease states and immunological phenotypes. Correlated functional status among segregating V segments might be attributable to linkage disequilibrium, but an unknown experimental factor could not be ruled out. For the cohort, immune exposure information was limited to CMV serostatus. Most CMV-associated TCR beta chains appeared to be HLA-restricted in a later analysis, and the HLA associations seemed to be driven largely by CMV exposure. At a false discovery rate of 0.05, a later analysis linked some 18,000 TCR beta sequences to specific HLA alleles. The earlier analysis of about 600 of the donors excluded 15 to 20 rarely observed V segments, including chromosome 9 orphons, because counts were too low. In both the original and validation cohorts, the classifier was reported to diagnose cytomegalovirus status with high specificity and sensitivity. Because HLA typing was missing for some donors at each locus, association tests included only the typed subset. Three of the identified cytomegalovirus-associated TCR beta chains were confirmed in vitro to be specific for cytomegalovirus antigens.

V ends up 1 base short and J 4 bases short, with an unmatched junction base count of 7. CDR1 and CDR2 are read off the germline V gene as SNHLY and FYNNEI. The CDR3 numbers 15 residues from cysteine through phenylalanine. This entry keeps only the CDR3 DNA: 45 bases, framed from base 1. The cohort comprised fewer than 700 healthy bone marrow donors. Cohort members were all nominally healthy when sampled, although unrecorded immune exposures were likely present. The donor tested CMV seronegative and was one of the 352 seronegative cohort members. Every donor gave a peripheral blood sample, and the peripheral blood mononuclear cells from that sample were used for TCR beta sequencing. Genomic DNA was extracted from the blood cell samples with the Qiagen DNeasy Blood Extraction Kit. The library relied on the immunoSEQ multiplex PCR assay. For the multiplex PCR, a mixture combining 60 forward primers for TCR Vbeta segments and 13 reverse primers for TCR Jbeta segments was used. A multiplex PCR assay on genomic DNA amplified the CDR3 region of rearranged TCR beta genes. The amplified TCR beta libraries were sequenced on the Illumina HiSeq System as 87-base-pair reads. On the study's bioinformatics: A later analysis counted tens of millions of unique TCR beta chains across the 700 or so repertoires, and 10 million to 12 million of these chains were shared by at least two donors. A nearest-neighbor algorithm error-corrected the raw reads and collapsed the reads into unique sequences, merging closely related sequences to remove PCR and sequencing errors. To assign V, D and J gene segments, CDR3 sequences were aligned to IMGT reference sequences. For a sequence to be retained, a match of at least six nucleotides to both a V gene segment and a J gene segment was required. A rearrangement was called productive if the CDR3 had no stop codons and remained in frame with V and J, and every other rearrangement was called non-productive. CDR3 was defined by IMGT convention, running from the second conserved V-encoded cysteine to the conserved J-encoded phenylalanine. In an earlier analysis of 550 to 650 of the donors, sequences lacking an unambiguous match to a single V gene segment were excluded. An earlier analysis of a few hundred of the donors called V segments functional above 56.7% productive rearrangements and segregating when the between-donor standard deviation exceeded 5%. A statistical classification framework was built to diagnose cytomegalovirus status from the catalog of TCR beta chain sequences. In a later analysis, V and J genes were assigned by comparing TCR nucleotide sequences against IMGT/GENE-DB human TR gene sequences. The TCRdist pipeline was used in a later analysis to assign CDR3 sequences and most-parsimonious VDJ recombination scenarios. In a later analysis, each TCR beta chain was defined by its CDR3 amino acid sequence together with its V-gene family, and reads lacking a unique V-gene family were excluded. In a later analysis, nearly 600 highly shared, low-generation-probability nucleotide sequences were removed to address suspected cross-contamination and a sequencing artifact. For each public chain, a later analysis derived a clonal expansion index from normalized ranks of inferred template counts within each repertoire. In a later analysis, generation probabilities were computed using a VDJ recombination model fitted to out-of-frame rearrangements, and the results were checked against IGoR. A later analysis scored TCR-TCR, TCR-HLA and TCR-CMV co-occurrence with hypergeometric tests, applying a repertoire-size bias correction to TCR pairs. A later analysis estimated false discovery rates by permuting HLA or CMV assignments 20 times. In a later analysis, co-occurring TCRs were grouped with DBSCAN, and TCRdist sequence similarity was added when clustering was performed within HLA-allele-positive subsets. Repertoires with fewer than 30,000 or more than 120,000 public chains were left out of co-occurrence clustering, as were about five repertoires with anomalous nucleotide sharing. Not all clones reach the TCRdb copy of this immuneACCESS table, which keeps in-frame sequences only. Checked studies attribute under half of the gap to unresolved V genes and leave the rest unexplained. The D gene and trimming were derived from the DNA, and the V and J assignments and clone size from that table. This sample's table has entries for about 72,000 clones. The leading ten clones occupy 2.5% to 3% of the sample.

Regarding this clone: Its antigen specificity is not known.

The clonotype originates from a man aged 40-55 years in good health and CMV-seronegative. The sequence joins TRBV2 to TRBJ2-7, and 7 junction bases match TRBD2. Sequencing used PBMCs. The DNA reads as follows: TGTGCCAGCAGTGAAGAGGGCGGGGGAGTTTACGAGCAGTACTTC. It encodes CASSEEGGGVYEQYF.